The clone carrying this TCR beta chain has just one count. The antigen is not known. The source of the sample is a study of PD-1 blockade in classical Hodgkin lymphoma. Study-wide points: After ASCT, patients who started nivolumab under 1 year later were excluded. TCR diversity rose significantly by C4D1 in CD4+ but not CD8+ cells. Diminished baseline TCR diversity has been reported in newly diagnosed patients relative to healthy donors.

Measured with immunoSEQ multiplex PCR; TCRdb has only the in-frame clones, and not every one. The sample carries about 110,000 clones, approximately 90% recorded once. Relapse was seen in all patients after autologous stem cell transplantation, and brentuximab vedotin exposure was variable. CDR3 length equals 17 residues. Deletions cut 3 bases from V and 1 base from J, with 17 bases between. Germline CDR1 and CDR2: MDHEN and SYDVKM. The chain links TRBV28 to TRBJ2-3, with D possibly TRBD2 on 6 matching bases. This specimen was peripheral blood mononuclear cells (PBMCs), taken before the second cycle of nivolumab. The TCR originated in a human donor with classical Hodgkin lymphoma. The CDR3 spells CASSLLVGVAGTDTQYF. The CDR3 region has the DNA TGTGCCAGCAGTTTGTTGGTCGGGGTAGCGGGCACAGATACGCAGTATTTT.